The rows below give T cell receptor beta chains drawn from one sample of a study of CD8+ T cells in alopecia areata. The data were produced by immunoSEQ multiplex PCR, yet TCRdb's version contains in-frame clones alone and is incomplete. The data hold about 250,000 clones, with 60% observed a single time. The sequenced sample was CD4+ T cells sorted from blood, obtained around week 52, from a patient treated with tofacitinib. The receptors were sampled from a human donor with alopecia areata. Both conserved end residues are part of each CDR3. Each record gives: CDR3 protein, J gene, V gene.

cdr3_aa: CAWKLGPNTEAFF; j_call: TRBJ1-1; v_call: TRBV30
cdr3_aa: CAWSVGQGAGYTF; j_call: TRBJ1-2; v_call: TRBV30
cdr3_aa: CASSFLPETEAFF; j_call: TRBJ1-1; v_call: TRBV6-5
cdr3_aa: CSVLRDRQSTDTQYF; j_call: TRBJ2-3; v_call: TRBV29-1
cdr3_aa: CSVRRGRLETQYF; j_call: TRBJ2-5; v_call: TRBV29-1
cdr3_aa: CASSQGTGASTDTQYF; j_call: TRBJ2-3; v_call: TRBV4-3
cdr3_aa: CASSFGGSYGYTF; j_call: TRBJ1-2; v_call: TRBV7-2
cdr3_aa: CASSLGRRSTDTQYF; j_call: TRBJ2-3; v_call: TRBV7-8
cdr3_aa: CASPSWGVLSNEQFF; j_call: TRBJ2-1; v_call: TRBV2
cdr3_aa: CATSGATKEEQYF; j_call: TRBJ2-7; v_call: TRBV6-5
cdr3_aa: CATSRDGTGTQYF; j_call: TRBJ2-5; v_call: TRBV15
cdr3_aa: CASSIARQYGYTF; j_call: TRBJ1-2; v_call: TRBV19
cdr3_aa: CATSTGRGYGYTF; j_call: TRBJ1-2; v_call: TRBV15
cdr3_aa: CASSQPPGQGGNTIYF; j_call: TRBJ1-3; v_call: TRBV7-6
cdr3_aa: CAWSTKQVPGTQYF; j_call: TRBJ2-5; v_call: TRBV30
cdr3_aa: CAWRAVSSYNSPLHF; j_call: TRBJ1-6; v_call: TRBV30
cdr3_aa: CAWSVPGGTEAFF; j_call: TRBJ1-1; v_call: TRBV30
cdr3_aa: CASRPRQGSGNQPQHF; j_call: TRBJ1-5; v_call: TRBV6-6
cdr3_aa: CASSTSGASGNTIYF; j_call: TRBJ1-3; v_call: TRBV7-9
cdr3_aa: CASSPFEWAGHNSPLHF; j_call: TRBJ1-6; v_call: TRBV11-2
cdr3_aa: CASSNPSPSIGNQPQHF; j_call: TRBJ1-5; v_call: TRBV19
cdr3_aa: CATTPGGYNSPLHF; j_call: TRBJ1-6; v_call: TRBV27
cdr3_aa: CASTLTGNVAKNIQYF; j_call: TRBJ2-4; v_call: TRBV6-6
cdr3_aa: CASSSPRGANTEAFF; j_call: TRBJ1-1; v_call: TRBV5-1
cdr3_aa: CASSLGQRFGEQYF; j_call: TRBJ2-7; v_call: TRBV7-9
cdr3_aa: CASDRDSGANVLTF; j_call: TRBJ2-6; v_call: TRBV2
cdr3_aa: CASSGTGRSYGYTF; j_call: TRBJ1-2; v_call: TRBV13
cdr3_aa: CSVFGPRGYTF; j_call: TRBJ1-2; v_call: TRBV29-1
cdr3_aa: CASRGLNYGYTF; j_call: TRBJ1-2; v_call: TRBV25-1
cdr3_aa: CAWSLGQDYGYTF; j_call: TRBJ1-2; v_call: TRBV30
cdr3_aa: CASGLGLAGFNTGELFF; j_call: TRBJ2-2; v_call: TRBV19
cdr3_aa: CASSIARASNQPQHF; j_call: TRBJ1-5; v_call: TRBV19